Listed below are T cell receptor beta chains from one sample, sequenced in a study of post-analysis software for immune sequencing data. MiXCR, applied by TCRdb to the PCR reads, yields one record per CDR3 protein. The profile shows about 400,000 distinct CDR3 sequences, 30% to 45% of them singletons. Sequenced material: blood. The origin of the receptors is a girl aged 5-17 years with multiple sclerosis. The CDR3 runs from the conserved cysteine through the conserved F or W. Fields, in order: D gene, clone size, J gene, V gene, CDR3 DNA, CDR3 protein. The D gene is left open where the match is weak. Clone size is shown for a subset of rows, as once, few, many or a class of expanded clone.

- | - | TRBJ1-2 | TRBV12-3/TRBV12-4 | TGTGCCAGCACTCCCCGCGATTCTGGCTACACCTTC | CASTPRDSGYTF
TRBD2 | - | TRBJ2-7 | TRBV29-1 | TGCAGCGTTGGCAACGGGCCGGAATGGCTAGCGGTCTCCTACGAGCAGTACTTC | CSVGNGPEWLAVSYEQYF
- | many | TRBJ2-3 | TRBV4-2 | TGTGCCAGCAGCCAGGAGTACACAGATACGCAGTATTTT | CASSQEYTDTQYF
- | - | TRBJ1-2 | TRBV12-3/TRBV12-4 | TGTGCCAGCAGTTTAACGAACAGCCGATCAGGTGGCTACACCTTC | CASSLTNSRSGGYTF
TRBD2 | few | TRBJ2-5 | TRBV7-2 | TGTGCCAGCAGACCTGCGGTAGCGGGGGGCGAAGAGACCCAGTACTTC | CASRPAVAGGEETQYF
- | - | TRBJ2-2 | TRBV18 | TGTGCCAGCTCACCACTATACGGAGAGAACACCGGGGAGCTGTTTTTT | CASSPLYGENTGELFF
- | few | TRBJ2-5 | TRBV28 | TGTGCCAGCAGTGGACTACCGGAGACCCAGTACTTC | CASSGLPETQYF
TRBD2 | few | TRBJ2-5 | TRBV4-3 | TGCGCCAGCAGCCAAAGACTAGCGGGAAAGGGAGAGACCCAGTACTTC | CASSQRLAGKGETQYF
- | - | TRBJ1-1 | TRBV4-1 | TGCGCCAGCAGCCAAGATCGAATGGACCTGAACACTGAAGCTTTCTTT | CASSQDRMDLNTEAFF
- | - | TRBJ2-7 | TRBV4-1 | TGCGCCAGCAGCCAATATTACGGCAGGAGCTCCTACGAGCAGTACTTC | CASSQYYGRSSYEQYF
- | - | TRBJ1-1 | TRBV7-3 | TGTGCCAGCAGCTTAACGATGGGAAGCACTGAAGCTTTCTTT | CASSLTMGSTEAFF
- | - | TRBJ2-1 | TRBV7-9 | TGTGCCAGCAGCTTAACGGGACGGGCCTACAATGAGCAGTTCTTC | CASSLTGRAYNEQFF
- | - | TRBJ1-1 | TRBV20-1 | TGCAGTGCTAGAGGTTGGGAAATCGCTGAAGCTTTCTTT | CSARGWEIAEAFF
- | few | TRBJ1-5 | TRBV4-3 | TGCGCCAGCAGCCGCGGTCCTTTCAATCAGCCCCAGCATTTT | CASSRGPFNQPQHF
TRBD1 | - | TRBJ1-1 | TRBV5-6 | TGTGCCAGCAGCCCTTACGCCGACCAGGGGGCTGAAGCTTTCTTT | CASSPYADQGAEAFF
TRBD2 | few | TRBJ2-1 | TRBV6-2/TRBV6-3 | TGTGCCAGCACCCCAGTCAGGACTAGCGGAGGAGGGGGCTCCTACAATGAGCAGTTCTTC | CASTPVRTSGGGGSYNEQFF
- | - | TRBJ1-5 | TRBV6-2/TRBV6-3 | TGTGCCAGCCGAGCACAGACGTATTATAGCAATCAGCCCCAGCATTTT | CASRAQTYYSNQPQHF
- | few | TRBJ2-7 | TRBV27 | TGTGCCAGCAGTTCTCCGTCCCCTAGTCGCGAGCAGTACTTC | CASSSPSPSREQYF